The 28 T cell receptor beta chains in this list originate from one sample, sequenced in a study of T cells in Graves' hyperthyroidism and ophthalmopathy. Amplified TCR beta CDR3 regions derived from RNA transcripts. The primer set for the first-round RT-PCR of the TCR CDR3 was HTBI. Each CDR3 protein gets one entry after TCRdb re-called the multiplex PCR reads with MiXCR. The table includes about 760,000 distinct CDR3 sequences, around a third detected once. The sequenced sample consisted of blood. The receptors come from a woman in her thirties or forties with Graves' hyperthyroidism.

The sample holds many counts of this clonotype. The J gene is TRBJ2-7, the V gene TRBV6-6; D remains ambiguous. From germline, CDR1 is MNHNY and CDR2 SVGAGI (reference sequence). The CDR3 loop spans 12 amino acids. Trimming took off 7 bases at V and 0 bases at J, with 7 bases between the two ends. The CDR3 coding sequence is TGTGCCAGCACACCCAGCTCCTACGAGCAGTACTTC. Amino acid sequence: CASTPSSYEQYF.

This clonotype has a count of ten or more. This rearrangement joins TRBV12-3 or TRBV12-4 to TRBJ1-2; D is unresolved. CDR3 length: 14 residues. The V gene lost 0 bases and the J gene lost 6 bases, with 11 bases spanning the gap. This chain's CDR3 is CASSLALSSHGYTF. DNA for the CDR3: TGTGCCAGCAGTTTAGCTCTAAGCTCCCATGGCTACACCTTC.

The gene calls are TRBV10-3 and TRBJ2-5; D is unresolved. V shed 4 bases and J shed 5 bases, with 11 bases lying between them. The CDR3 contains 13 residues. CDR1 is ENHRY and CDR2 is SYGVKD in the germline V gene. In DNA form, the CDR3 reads TGTGCCATCAGTGCCGGTTACGGGGAGACCCAGTACTTC. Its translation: CAISAGYGETQYF.

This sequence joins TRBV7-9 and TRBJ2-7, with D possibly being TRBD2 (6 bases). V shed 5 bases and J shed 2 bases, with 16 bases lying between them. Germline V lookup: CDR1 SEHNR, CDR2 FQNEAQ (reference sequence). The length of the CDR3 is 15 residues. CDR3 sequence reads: CASSPPGVVTYEQYF. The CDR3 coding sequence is TGTGCCAGCAGCCCCCCGGGAGTCGTGACCTACGAGCAGTACTTC.

In DNA form, the CDR3 reads TGTGCTAGGGTTCAGGGAGGGGGCTACACCTTC. Protein sequence: CARVQGGGYTF. This chain links TRBV25-1 with TRBJ1-2, with a possible D match to TRBD1 (5 bases). Per the germline V gene, CDR1 is MGHDK and CDR2 is SYGVNS. This CDR3 comprises 11 residues.

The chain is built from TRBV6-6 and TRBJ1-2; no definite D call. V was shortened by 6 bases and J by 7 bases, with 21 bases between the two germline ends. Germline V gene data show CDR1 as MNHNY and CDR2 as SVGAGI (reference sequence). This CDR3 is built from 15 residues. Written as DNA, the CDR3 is TGTGCCAGCAGCCCTACCCGATCGTTCTGGGGTGGCTACACCTTC. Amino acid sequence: CASSPTRSFWGGYTF.

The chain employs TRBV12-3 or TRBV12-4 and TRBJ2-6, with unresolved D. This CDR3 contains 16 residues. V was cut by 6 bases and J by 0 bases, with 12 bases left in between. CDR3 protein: CASSLALSSGANVLTF. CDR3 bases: TGTGCCAGCAGCTTGGCTTTGAGCTCTGGGGCCAACGTCCTGACTTTC.

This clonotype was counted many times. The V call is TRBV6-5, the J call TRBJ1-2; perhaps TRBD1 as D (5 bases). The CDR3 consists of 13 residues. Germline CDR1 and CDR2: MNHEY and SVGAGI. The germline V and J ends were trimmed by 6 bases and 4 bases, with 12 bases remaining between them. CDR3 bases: TGTGCCAGCAGAGACGGGGGAAGCTATGGCTACACCTTC. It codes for CASRDGGSYGYTF.

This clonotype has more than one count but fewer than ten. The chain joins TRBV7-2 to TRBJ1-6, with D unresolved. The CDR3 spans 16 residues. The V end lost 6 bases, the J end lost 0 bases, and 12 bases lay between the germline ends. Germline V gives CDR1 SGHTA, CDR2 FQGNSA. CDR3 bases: TGTGCCAGCAGTTCCGCGTCGAGCTCCTATAATTCACCCCTCCACTTT. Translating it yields CASSSASSSYNSPLHF.

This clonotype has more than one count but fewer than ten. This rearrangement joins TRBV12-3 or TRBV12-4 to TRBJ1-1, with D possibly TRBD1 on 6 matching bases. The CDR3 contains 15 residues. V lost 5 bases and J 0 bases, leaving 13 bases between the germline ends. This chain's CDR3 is CASSTRRTVNTEAFF. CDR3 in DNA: TGTGCCAGCAGTACGAGGCGGACAGTGAACACTGAAGCTTTCTTT.

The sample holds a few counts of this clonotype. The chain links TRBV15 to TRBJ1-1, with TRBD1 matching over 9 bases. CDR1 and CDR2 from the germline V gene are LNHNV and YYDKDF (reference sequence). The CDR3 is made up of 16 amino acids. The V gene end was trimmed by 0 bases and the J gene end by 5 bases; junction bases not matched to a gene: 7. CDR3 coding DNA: TGTGCCACCAGCAGAGATCTCCTGACAGGGGGGACTGAAGCTTTCTTT. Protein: CATSRDLLTGGTEAFF.

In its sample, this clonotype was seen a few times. The CDR3 DNA reads TGTGCCACGTCCGCAGGGAACTCTGGGGCCAACGTCCTGACTTTC. Amino acids: CATSAGNSGANVLTF. The chain joins TRBV10-3 to TRBJ2-6; D is perhaps TRBD1 (5 bases). Trimming stripped 10 bases from V and 0 bases from J, with 13 bases between. The germline CDR1 and CDR2 sequences are ENHRY and SYGVKD. There are 15 residues in the CDR3.

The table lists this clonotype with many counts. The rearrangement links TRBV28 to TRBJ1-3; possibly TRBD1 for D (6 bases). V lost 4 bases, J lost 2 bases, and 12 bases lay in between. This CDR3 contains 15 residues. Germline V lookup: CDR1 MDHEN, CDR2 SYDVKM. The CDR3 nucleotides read TGTGCCAGCAGTTCGCCACAGGGTCCTGGAAACACCATATATTTT. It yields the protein CASSSPQGPGNTIYF.

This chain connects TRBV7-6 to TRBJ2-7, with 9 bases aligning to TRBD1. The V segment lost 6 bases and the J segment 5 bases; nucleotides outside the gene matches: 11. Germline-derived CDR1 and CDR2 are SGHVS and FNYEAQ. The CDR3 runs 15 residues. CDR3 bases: TGTGCCAGCAGTCCACGGGACAGGGTCCGGAACGAGCAGTACTTC. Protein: CASSPRDRVRNEQYF.

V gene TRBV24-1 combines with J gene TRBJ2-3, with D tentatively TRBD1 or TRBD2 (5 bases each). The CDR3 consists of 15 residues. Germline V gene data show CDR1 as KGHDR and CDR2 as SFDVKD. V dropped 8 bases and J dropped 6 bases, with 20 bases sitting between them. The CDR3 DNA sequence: TGTGCCACCACCCCCGAGGGGCTAGTCACCGATACGCAGTATTTT. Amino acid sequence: CATTPEGLVTDTQYF.

As DNA, the CDR3 is TGCAGTGCTAGAGGGGGGATCGTGACCTACGAGCAGTACTTC. Amino acids: CSARGGIVTYEQYF. The chain recombines TRBV20-1 with TRBJ2-7; D is possibly TRBD1 or TRBD2 (5 bases each). Germline V gene data show CDR1 as DFQATT and CDR2 as SNEGSKA (reference sequence). The CDR3 is 14 amino acids. The V end was cut by 1 base, the J end by 2 bases, with 12 bases between.

This chain's CDR3 is CASSLSILRGHPNTEAFF. In DNA form, the CDR3 reads TGTGCCAGCAGCTTATCCATCCTGCGGGGACATCCGAACACTGAAGCTTTCTTT. The genes are TRBV7-6 and TRBJ1-1; possible D gene TRBD1, 6 bases. The germline V gene encodes CDR1 SGHVS and CDR2 FNYEAQ. This CDR3 spans 18 amino acids. Between the trimmed V and J ends, which lost 2 bases and 1 base, there was a span of 20 bases.

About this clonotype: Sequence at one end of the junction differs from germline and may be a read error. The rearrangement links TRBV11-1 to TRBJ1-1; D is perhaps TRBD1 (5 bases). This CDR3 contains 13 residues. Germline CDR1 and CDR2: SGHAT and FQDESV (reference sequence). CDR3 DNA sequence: TGTGCCAGCAGCCGACAGAGAGACACTGAAGCTTCCTTT. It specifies CASSRQRDTEASF.

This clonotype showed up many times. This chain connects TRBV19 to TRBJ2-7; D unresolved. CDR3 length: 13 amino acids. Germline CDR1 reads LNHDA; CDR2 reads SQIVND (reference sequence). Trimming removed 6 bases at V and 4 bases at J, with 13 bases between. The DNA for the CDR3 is TGTGCCAGTAGGGGTTCAGGAAAATACGAGCAGTACTTC. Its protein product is CASRGSGKYEQYF.

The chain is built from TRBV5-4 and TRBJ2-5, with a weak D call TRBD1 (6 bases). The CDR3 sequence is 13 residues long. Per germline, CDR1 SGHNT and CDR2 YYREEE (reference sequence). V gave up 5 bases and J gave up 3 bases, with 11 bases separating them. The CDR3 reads CASSYTGKETQYF. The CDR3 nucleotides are TGTGCCAGCAGTTATACAGGGAAAGAGACCCAGTACTTC.

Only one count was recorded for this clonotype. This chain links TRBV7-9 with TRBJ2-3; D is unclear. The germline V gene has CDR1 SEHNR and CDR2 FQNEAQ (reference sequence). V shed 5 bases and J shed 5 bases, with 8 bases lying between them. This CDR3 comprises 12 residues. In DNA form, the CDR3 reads TGTGCCAGCAGCGCTGCTAGAGATACGCAGTATTTT. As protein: CASSAARDTQYF.

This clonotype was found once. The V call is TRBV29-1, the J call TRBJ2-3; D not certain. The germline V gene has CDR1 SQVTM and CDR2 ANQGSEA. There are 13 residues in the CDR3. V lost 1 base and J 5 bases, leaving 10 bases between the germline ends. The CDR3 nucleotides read TGCAGCGTTGAAGCGGGCTTAGGAGATACGCAGTATTTT. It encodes CSVEAGLGDTQYF.

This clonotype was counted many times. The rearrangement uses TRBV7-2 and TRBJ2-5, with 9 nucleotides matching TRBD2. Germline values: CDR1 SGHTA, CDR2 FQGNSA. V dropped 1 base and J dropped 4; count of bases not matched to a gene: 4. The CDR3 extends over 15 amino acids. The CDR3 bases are TGTGCCAGCAGCTTAGTGGTACTAGCGGGAGAGACCCAGTACTTC. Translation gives CASSLVVLAGETQYF.

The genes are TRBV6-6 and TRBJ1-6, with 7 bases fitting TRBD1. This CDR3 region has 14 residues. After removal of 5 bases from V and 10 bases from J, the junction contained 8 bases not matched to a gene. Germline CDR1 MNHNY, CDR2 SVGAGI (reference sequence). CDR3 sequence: CASSGRDSWSPLHF. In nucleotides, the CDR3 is TGTGCCAGCAGTGGCCGGGACAGTTGGTCACCCCTCCACTTT.

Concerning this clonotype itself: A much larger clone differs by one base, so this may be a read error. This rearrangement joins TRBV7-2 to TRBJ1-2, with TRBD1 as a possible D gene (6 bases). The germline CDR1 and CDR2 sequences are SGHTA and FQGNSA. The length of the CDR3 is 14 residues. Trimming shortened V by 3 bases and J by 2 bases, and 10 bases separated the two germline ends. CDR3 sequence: CTSSLRTENYGYTF. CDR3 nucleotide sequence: TGTACCAGCAGCTTGAGGACAGAAAACTATGGCTACACCTTC.

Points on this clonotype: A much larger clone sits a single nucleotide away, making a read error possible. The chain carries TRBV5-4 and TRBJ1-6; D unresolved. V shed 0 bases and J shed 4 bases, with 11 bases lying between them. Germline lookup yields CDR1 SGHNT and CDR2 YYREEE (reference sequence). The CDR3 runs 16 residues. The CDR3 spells CASSLERERYNSPLHF. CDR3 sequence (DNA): TGTGCCAGCAGCTTGGAGAGGGAACGTTATAATTCACCCCTCCACTTT.

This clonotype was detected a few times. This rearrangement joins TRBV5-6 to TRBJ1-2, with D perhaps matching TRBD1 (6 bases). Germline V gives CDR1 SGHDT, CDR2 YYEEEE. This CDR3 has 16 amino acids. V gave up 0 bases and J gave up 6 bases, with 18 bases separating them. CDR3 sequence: CASSLVGGQELNGYTF. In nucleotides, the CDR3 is TGTGCCAGCAGCTTGGTCGGGGGGCAGGAGTTAAATGGCTACACCTTC.

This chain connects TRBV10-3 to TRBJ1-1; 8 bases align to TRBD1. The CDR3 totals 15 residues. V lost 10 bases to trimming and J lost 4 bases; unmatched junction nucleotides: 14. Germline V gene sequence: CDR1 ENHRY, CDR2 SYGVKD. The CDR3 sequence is CASPDRAMRCTEAFF. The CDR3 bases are TGTGCCAGCCCGGACAGGGCAATGCGGTGCACTGAAGCTTTCTTT.